A selection of T cell receptor beta chains follows, all from one sample in a study of blood T cell repertoires in COVID-19. The table came from immunoSEQ multiplex PCR; TCRdb's copy has only in-frame clones and leaves some out. This table has 250,000 or so clones, roughly 89% appearing once. What was sequenced was peripheral blood. The receptors were sampled from a woman between 40 and 50 years old who had recovered from COVID-19. The CDR3 runs from the conserved cysteine through the conserved F or W. The D gene is left open where the match is weak. A row's size may be missing; if present it is once, few, many or a size class.

abundance: -; j_gene: TRBJ2-4; d_gene: TRBD1; v_gene: TRBV14; CDR3nt: TGTGCCAGCAGCCAGGGGACAGTGGGCATTCAGTACTTC; CDR3aa: CASSQGTVGIQYF
abundance: -; j_gene: TRBJ2-7; d_gene: -; v_gene: TRBV18; CDR3nt: TGTGCCAGCTCACCGACAGTAACGGTCGGCTACGAGCAGTACTTC; CDR3aa: CASSPTVTVGYEQYF
abundance: once; j_gene: TRBJ1-2; d_gene: TRBD1; v_gene: TRBV18; CDR3nt: TGTGCCAGCTCCCAGGGACAGTATAACTATGGCTACACCTTC; CDR3aa: CASSQGQYNYGYTF
abundance: -; j_gene: TRBJ1-4; d_gene: -; v_gene: TRBV5-4; CDR3nt: TGTGCCAGCAGCCGTGGGGCGACAGCAACTAATGAAAAACTGTTTTTT; CDR3aa: CASSRGATATNEKLFF
abundance: -; j_gene: TRBJ2-5; d_gene: TRBD2; v_gene: TRBV7-7; CDR3nt: TGTGCCAGCAGCGCCGGACTAGCGGGAGTGTCAGAGACCCAGTACTTC; CDR3aa: CASSAGLAGVSETQYF
abundance: -; j_gene: TRBJ1-1; d_gene: -; v_gene: TRBV5-1; CDR3nt: TGCGCCAGCAGATTCTGGCCGCGGGAGGACACTGAAGCTTTCTTT; CDR3aa: CASRFWPREDTEAFF
abundance: -; j_gene: TRBJ2-3; d_gene: -; v_gene: TRBV2; CDR3nt: TGTGCCAGCAGTAGGGGCCCAGATACGCAGTATTTT; CDR3aa: CASSRGPDTQYF
abundance: once; j_gene: TRBJ2-2; d_gene: TRBD2; v_gene: TRBV3-1/TRBV3-2; CDR3nt: TGTGCCAGCAGCCCTAGCGGCGCGAACACCGGGGAGCTGTTTTTT; CDR3aa: CASSPSGANTGELFF
abundance: -; j_gene: TRBJ2-2; d_gene: -; v_gene: TRBV6-5; CDR3nt: TGTGCCAGCTGTTTAGTAGCCCGCGGCGGGGAGCTGTTTTTT; CDR3aa: CASCLVARGGELFF
abundance: -; j_gene: TRBJ1-6; d_gene: -; v_gene: TRBV28; CDR3nt: TGTGCCAGCAGTTTCGTAACAGGCGGCAATTCACCCCTCCACTTT; CDR3aa: CASSFVTGGNSPLHF
abundance: -; j_gene: TRBJ2-5; d_gene: -; v_gene: TRBV19; CDR3nt: TGTGCCAGTAGTATAAGGACAGAGCAAGAGACCCAGTACTTC; CDR3aa: CASSIRTEQETQYF
abundance: once; j_gene: TRBJ1-2; d_gene: TRBD1; v_gene: TRBV7-2; CDR3nt: TGTGCCAGCAGCATGGGACAGCCTAGGGATGGCTACACCTTC; CDR3aa: CASSMGQPRDGYTF
abundance: -; j_gene: TRBJ2-6; d_gene: -; v_gene: TRBV5-1; CDR3nt: TGCGCCAGCAGCTTGGATCGGGTCTCTGGGGCCAACGTCCTGACTTTC; CDR3aa: CASSLDRVSGANVLTF
abundance: -; j_gene: TRBJ2-2; d_gene: -; v_gene: TRBV7-3; CDR3nt: TGTGCCAGCAGCCAAACCGTGACAGGGGAGCTGTTTTTT; CDR3aa: CASSQTVTGELFF
abundance: -; j_gene: TRBJ2-2; d_gene: TRBD2; v_gene: TRBV18; CDR3nt: TGTGCCAGCTCACCGTTCACGACTAGCGGGAACACCGGGGAGCTGTTTTTT; CDR3aa: CASSPFTTSGNTGELFF
abundance: -; j_gene: TRBJ2-5; d_gene: -; v_gene: TRBV11-2; CDR3nt: TGTGCCAGCAGCTTTCTAAGCCAAGAGACCCAGTACTTC; CDR3aa: CASSFLSQETQYF
abundance: -; j_gene: TRBJ2-5; d_gene: -; v_gene: TRBV5-1; CDR3nt: TGCGCCAGCACGGGGGACCAAGAGACCCAGTACTTC; CDR3aa: CASTGDQETQYF
abundance: -; j_gene: TRBJ2-2; d_gene: TRBD2; v_gene: TRBV11-3; CDR3nt: TGTGCCAGCAGCTTTAGTGCGGGAGGAGGAGTCGGGGAGCTGTTTTTT; CDR3aa: CASSFSAGGGVGELFF
abundance: -; j_gene: TRBJ1-1; d_gene: -; v_gene: TRBV28; CDR3nt: TGTGCCAGCATGGGCCCAGATACCACTGAAGCTTTCTTT; CDR3aa: CASMGPDTTEAFF
abundance: once; j_gene: TRBJ2-1; d_gene: TRBD1; v_gene: TRBV29-1; CDR3nt: TGCAGCGTTGAACCGGGACAGGGGGCGGATGAGCAGTTCTTC; CDR3aa: CSVEPGQGADEQFF
abundance: -; j_gene: TRBJ1-1; d_gene: -; v_gene: TRBV6-5; CDR3nt: TGTGCCAGCAGTCAGATCCAGGGGACTGAAGCTTTCTTT; CDR3aa: CASSQIQGTEAFF
abundance: -; j_gene: TRBJ1-5; d_gene: -; v_gene: TRBV28; CDR3nt: TGTGCCAGCACCCAATCGAGGGCACTTTATAGCAATCAGCCCCAGCATTTT; CDR3aa: CASTQSRALYSNQPQHF
abundance: few; j_gene: TRBJ1-6; d_gene: TRBD1; v_gene: TRBV4-1; CDR3nt: TGCGCCAGCAGCCAAGTAATAAGGGGGCGCGGTAATTCACCCCTCCACTTT; CDR3aa: CASSQVIRGRGNSPLHF
abundance: -; j_gene: TRBJ1-1; d_gene: -; v_gene: TRBV7-9; CDR3nt: TGTGCCAGCAGCTTAGACTCTGTGAACACTGAAGCTTTCTTT; CDR3aa: CASSLDSVNTEAFF
abundance: -; j_gene: TRBJ1-6; d_gene: -; v_gene: TRBV4-3; CDR3nt: TGCGCCAGCAGCCAAGGCGGATTCAATTCACCCCTCCACTTT; CDR3aa: CASSQGGFNSPLHF
abundance: -; j_gene: TRBJ2-7; d_gene: TRBD1; v_gene: TRBV6-5; CDR3nt: TGTGCCAGCAAGGATGTGGGACAGGGGTCATACGAGCAGTACTTC; CDR3aa: CASKDVGQGSYEQYF
abundance: -; j_gene: TRBJ2-2; d_gene: -; v_gene: TRBV24-1; CDR3nt: TGTGCCACCGAGGGTAATCTTTCCCCGTCCGGGGAGCTGTTTTTT; CDR3aa: CATEGNLSPSGELFF
abundance: -; j_gene: TRBJ1-4; d_gene: TRBD1; v_gene: TRBV5-1; CDR3nt: TGCGCCAGCAGTAACCAGGGGGCGCGCGAGGAAAAACTGTTTTTT; CDR3aa: CASSNQGAREEKLFF
abundance: -; j_gene: TRBJ2-7; d_gene: TRBD1; v_gene: TRBV27; CDR3nt: TGTGCCAGCAGTTTATTTGGACAGGCCCTTTACGAGCAGTACTTC; CDR3aa: CASSLFGQALYEQYF
abundance: -; j_gene: TRBJ2-3; d_gene: TRBD2; v_gene: TRBV10-3; CDR3nt: TGTGCCATCGGACTAGCGGACACAGATACGCAGTATTTT; CDR3aa: CAIGLADTDTQYF
abundance: -; j_gene: TRBJ2-7; d_gene: TRBD1; v_gene: TRBV25-1; CDR3nt: TGTGCCAGCAGCCCCGGGACAGGGGGCTACGAGCAGTACTTC; CDR3aa: CASSPGTGGYEQYF
abundance: -; j_gene: TRBJ2-6; d_gene: TRBD1; v_gene: TRBV9; CDR3nt: TGTGCCAGCAGCGTAGCTTCGGGGAGACAGGGGGCGCAAGGGGCCAACGTCCTGACTTTC; CDR3aa: CASSVASGRQGAQGANVLTF
abundance: -; j_gene: TRBJ2-3; d_gene: TRBD1; v_gene: TRBV5-6; CDR3nt: TGTGCCAGCTCCCGGGACAGGGGGCCAGATACGCAGTATTTT; CDR3aa: CASSRDRGPDTQYF
abundance: -; j_gene: TRBJ2-3; d_gene: TRBD2; v_gene: TRBV18; CDR3nt: TGTGCCAGCTCACCACTTAGCGGGGGGGCCGAAGATACGCAGTATTTT; CDR3aa: CASSPLSGGAEDTQYF
abundance: -; j_gene: TRBJ2-1; d_gene: TRBD2; v_gene: TRBV13; CDR3nt: TGTGCCAGCAGCATCAGACTAGCGGGAGGAGATGAGCAGTTCTTC; CDR3aa: CASSIRLAGGDEQFF
abundance: -; j_gene: TRBJ2-2; d_gene: TRBD2; v_gene: TRBV7-9; CDR3nt: TGTGCCAGCAGGCCTGGACTAGCGGGAAGGACCGGGGAGCTGTTTTTT; CDR3aa: CASRPGLAGRTGELFF
abundance: -; j_gene: TRBJ1-2; d_gene: TRBD1; v_gene: TRBV18; CDR3nt: TGTGCCAGCTCACCCGACAGGGAGAGGGGCTACACCTTC; CDR3aa: CASSPDRERGYTF
abundance: -; j_gene: TRBJ2-5; d_gene: -; v_gene: TRBV11-2; CDR3nt: TGTGCCAGCAGCCGGGACTTAGATGGAGAGACCCAGTACTTC; CDR3aa: CASSRDLDGETQYF
abundance: -; j_gene: TRBJ2-1; d_gene: TRBD2; v_gene: TRBV6-2/TRBV6-3; CDR3nt: TGTGCCAGCAGCCGCCATATTAGCGGGAGATGGATTTACAATGAGCAGTTCTTC; CDR3aa: CASSRHISGRWIYNEQFF
abundance: -; j_gene: TRBJ1-5; d_gene: TRBD1; v_gene: TRBV19; CDR3nt: TGTGCCAGTAACCTGGACAGGGTAGGCAATCAGCCCCAGCATTTT; CDR3aa: CASNLDRVGNQPQHF